The rows below give T cell receptor beta chains drawn from one sample of a study of T-cell reconstitution after alpha-beta-depleted transplantation in children. TCRdb recomputed calls from the PCR reads with MiXCR, one row per CDR3 protein. The sample includes about 460,000 distinct CDR3 sequences, about 11% of them seen just once. Sequences were derived from PBMCs, sampled before TCRalphabeta/CD19-depleted stem cell transplant. Receptor source: a child between 2 and 9 years old with inherited bone marrow failure, due to receive a stem cell transplant. The CDR3 runs from the conserved cysteine through the conserved F or W. A D gene is named only where the DNA matches it firmly. Size is omitted from some rows. Given values are once, few, many or a class for expanded clones.

TRBJ2-3 | NA | many | TRBV20-1 | CSAREVKNTDTQYF | TGCAGTGCTAGGGAGGTGAAGAACACAGATACGCAGTATTTT
TRBJ2-6 | NA | few | TRBV7-9 | CASSLGSWGANVLTF | TGTGCCAGCAGCTTAGGATCCTGGGGGGCCAACGTCCTGACTTTC
TRBJ2-7 | TRBD2 | many | TRBV7-9 | CASSFPLAGGGADEQYF | TGTGCCAGCAGCTTTCCCCTAGCGGGAGGAGGGGCTGACGAGCAGTACTTC
TRBJ2-5 | TRBD2 | many | TRBV9 | CASSARLARETQYF | TGTGCCAGCAGCGCCCGACTAGCACGGGAGACCCAGTACTTC
TRBJ2-1 | NA | few | TRBV29-1 | CSVVRTQPPLNNEQFF | TGCAGCGTTGTCAGGACCCAACCCCCACTTAACAATGAGCAGTTCTTC
TRBJ2-7 | TRBD2 | many | TRBV12-3/TRBV12-4 | CASSQNGLAGAYEQYF | TGTGCCAGCAGCCAAAACGGACTAGCGGGGGCCTACGAGCAGTACTTC
TRBJ2-5 | NA | many | TRBV20-1 | CSARVPGQETQYF | TGCAGTGCTAGAGTTCCGGGCCAAGAGACCCAGTACTTC
TRBJ2-7 | NA | NA | TRBV18 | CASSPDIQSSYEQYF | TGTGCCAGCTCACCGGACATCCAGAGCTCCTACGAGCAGTACTTC
TRBJ2-5 | NA | NA | TRBV12-3/TRBV12-4 | CASSFGQLAFQETQYF | TGTGCCAGCAGTTTCGGACAGTTGGCGTTTCAAGAGACCCAGTACTTC
TRBJ2-7 | NA | once | TRBV12-3/TRBV12-4 | CASSFPTVSSYEQYF | TGTGCCAGCAGTTTCCCGACAGTAAGCTCCTACGAGCAGTACTTC
TRBJ2-7 | NA | many | TRBV5-6 | CASSLAQPGEQYF | TGTGCCAGCAGCTTGGCGCAGCCGGGGGAGCAGTACTTC
TRBJ2-1 | TRBD2 | many | TRBV30 | CAWSALAGDEQFF | TGTGCCTGGAGTGCCCTAGCGGGAGATGAGCAGTTCTTC
TRBJ2-5 | TRBD2 | NA | TRBV24-1 | CATGLAGQETQYF | TGTGCCACCGGACTAGCGGGACAAGAGACCCAGTACTTC
TRBJ2-1 | TRBD2 | NA | TRBV19 | CASSITSGRAYNEQFF | TGTGCCAGTAGTATCACTAGCGGGAGGGCCTACAATGAGCAGTTCTTC
TRBJ2-2 | NA | few | TRBV23-1 | CASSQSIGTGELFF | TGCGCCAGCAGTCAATCGATTGGGACCGGGGAGCTGTTTTTT
TRBJ1-3 | NA | few | TRBV30 | CAWSAGLAGNTIYF | TGTGCCTGGAGTGCGGGACTGGCAGGAAACACCATATATTTT
TRBJ2-3 | TRBD2 | NA | TRBV4-1 | CASSQVWASGDTDTQYF | TGCGCCAGCAGCCAAGTTTGGGCTAGCGGAGACACAGATACGCAGTATTTT
TRBJ2-7 | TRBD2 | few | TRBV20-1 | CSARDQEGGAGILYEQYF | TGCAGTGCTAGAGATCAGGAGGGAGGGGCAGGGATATTATACGAGCAGTACTTC
TRBJ2-7 | NA | many | TRBV20-1 | CSAISGTSEQYF | TGCAGTGCTATATCAGGGACCTCCGAGCAGTACTTC
TRBJ2-7 | NA | NA | TRBV12-3/TRBV12-4 | CASSRRPGKYEQYF | TGTGCCAGCAGCCGCCGCCCCGGGAAGTACGAGCAGTACTTC
TRBJ1-5 | TRBD1 | few | TRBV24-1 | CATSGATGTSTINQPQHF | TGTGCCACCAGTGGGGCGACAGGGACCTCGACTATCAATCAGCCCCAGCATTTT
TRBJ2-1 | NA | many | TRBV5-1 | CASSLVLSSYNEQFF | TGCGCCAGCAGCTTGGTCCTTAGTAGTTACAATGAGCAGTTCTTC
TRBJ1-1 | TRBD1 | NA | TRBV12-3/TRBV12-4 | CASSLGQGREAFF | TGTGCCAGCAGTTTAGGACAGGGGAGGGAAGCTTTCTTT
TRBJ2-2 | NA | few | TRBV20-1 | CSARDMGTNTGELFF | TGCAGTGCTAGAGACATGGGGACGAACACCGGGGAGCTGTTTTTT
TRBJ2-1 | TRBD2 | NA | TRBV7-9 | CASSPPGLANEQFF | TGTGCCAGCAGCCCTCCGGGACTAGCCAATGAGCAGTTCTTC
TRBJ1-5 | NA | NA | TRBV6-2/TRBV6-3 | CASRDFGNQPQHF | TGTGCCAGCAGGGACTTTGGCAATCAGCCCCAGCATTTT
TRBJ2-3 | NA | many | TRBV5-1 | CASSLFSAGPPIWTDTQYF | TGCGCCAGCAGCTTGTTTTCCGCGGGGCCCCCGATTTGGACAGATACGCAGTATTTT
TRBJ2-7 | TRBD1 | few | TRBV28 | CASRTRQGEFYEQYF | TGTGCCAGCCGCACCAGACAGGGGGAATTCTACGAGCAGTACTTC
TRBJ2-7 | NA | NA | TRBV19 | CASSTGILYEQYF | TGTGCCAGTAGCACAGGGATCCTCTACGAGCAGTACTTC
TRBJ1-2 | NA | many | TRBV9 | CASSVGQVGNYGYTF | TGTGCCAGCAGCGTAGGACAGGTGGGCAACTATGGCTACACCTTC
TRBJ1-4 | TRBD1 | few | TRBV12-3/TRBV12-4 | CASSIRTGGEKLFF | TGTGCCAGCAGTATAAGGACAGGGGGCGAAAAACTGTTTTTT
TRBJ2-7 | TRBD2 | many | TRBV12-3/TRBV12-4 | CASSPAGDYEQYF | TGTGCCAGCAGTCCAGCGGGGGACTACGAGCAGTACTTC
TRBJ2-1 | NA | many | TRBV29-1 | CSVEARPGPDEQFF | TGCAGCGTTGAAGCACGACCTGGACCCGATGAGCAGTTCTTC
TRBJ2-2 | TRBD2 | many | TRBV16 | CASSQFYPLAGGQEDAGELFF | TGTGCCAGCAGCCAATTTTATCCACTAGCGGGAGGTCAAGAGGACGCCGGGGAGCTGTTTTTT
TRBJ1-2 | NA | many | TRBV6-5 | CASSYQSSVTGYTF | TGTGCCAGCAGTTACCAATCGAGTGTTACGGGCTACACCTTC
TRBJ2-7 | TRBD2 | many | TRBV7-9 | CASSYRRAGGPGEQYF | TGTGCCAGCAGTTACCGCCGCGCGGGAGGGCCTGGCGAGCAGTACTTC
TRBJ1-5 | NA | many | TRBV4-3 | CASSQDLGQGYQPQHF | TGCGCCAGCAGCCAAGATCTCGGGCAGGGCTATCAGCCCCAGCATTTT
TRBJ2-2 | NA | few | TRBV10-2 | CATRGANRNTGELFF | TGCGCCACTAGGGGGGCAAACCGGAACACCGGGGAGCTGTTTTTT
TRBJ2-7 | TRBD2 | many | TRBV28 | CASSLSGGRYEQYF | TGTGCCAGCAGTTTATCCGGCGGGAGGTATGAGCAGTACTTC
TRBJ2-2 | NA | many | TRBV20-1 | CSALPPYTGELFF | TGCAGTGCTCTCCCCCCGTACACCGGGGAGCTGTTTTTT
TRBJ2-5 | NA | NA | TRBV3-1 | CASSKHLRDQETQYF | TGTGCCAGCAGCAAGCACCTCAGGGATCAAGAGACCCAGTACTTC
TRBJ2-7 | TRBD2 | many | TRBV3-1 | CASSPRSGLASLEQYF | TGTGCCAGCAGCCCACGCTCGGGACTAGCGAGTCTCGAGCAGTACTTC
TRBJ2-3 | TRBD1 | NA | TRBV6-1 | CASSLNTGGEADTQYF | TGTGCCAGCAGTCTAAACACAGGGGGCGAAGCAGATACGCAGTATTTT
TRBJ1-1 | NA | NA | TRBV4-2 | CASSQTPSTEAFF | TGTGCCAGCAGCCAAACTCCCAGCACTGAAGCTTTCTTT
TRBJ2-4 | NA | many | TRBV7-9 | CASSLFRDIQYF | TGTGCCAGCAGCTTATTTAGAGACATTCAGTACTTC
TRBJ2-5 | NA | many | TRBV7-8 | CASSTPWETRGYQETQYF | TGTGCCAGCAGCACCCCCTGGGAGACTAGGGGTTACCAAGAGACCCAGTACTTC
TRBJ2-3 | NA | many | TRBV7-2 | CASRQRLTEGTQYF | TGTGCCAGCAGACAACGGCTCACGGAGGGTACGCAGTATTTT
TRBJ2-7 | TRBD2 | many | TRBV10-3 | CAIAAGGFYEQYF | TGTGCCATTGCGGCGGGAGGATTCTACGAGCAGTACTTC
TRBJ2-4 | NA | many | TRBV4-2 | CASSPASTAKNIQYF | TGTGCCAGCAGCCCCGCCAGCACGGCGAAAAACATTCAGTACTTC
TRBJ2-7 | NA | many | TRBV29-1 | CSVVGGGTASYEQYF | TGCAGCGTTGTGGGGGGAGGGACAGCTTCCTACGAGCAGTACTTC
TRBJ1-2 | NA | many | TRBV10-1 | CASSESLDGDGYTF | TGCGCCAGCAGTGAGTCTTTGGATGGGGATGGCTACACCTTC
TRBJ1-5 | NA | many | TRBV12-3/TRBV12-4 | CASSLVVQGNQPQHF | TGTGCCAGCAGTTTAGTCGTACAGGGCAATCAGCCCCAGCATTTT
TRBJ2-3 | NA | NA | TRBV6-1 | CASNKGGALDTQYF | TGTGCCAGCAACAAAGGAGGGGCCCTAGATACGCAGTATTTT
TRBJ2-1 | TRBD2 | few | TRBV20-1 | CSAQGLAGIHEQFF | TGCAGTGCCCAGGGACTAGCGGGAATTCATGAGCAGTTCTTC
TRBJ1-2 | TRBD1 | NA | TRBV11-2 | CASSLGAGTGVGYTF | TGTGCCAGCAGCTTAGGGGCGGGGACAGGGGTTGGCTACACCTTC
TRBJ2-3 | NA | many | TRBV6-2/TRBV6-3 | CASRGPTDTQYF | TGTGCCAGCAGGGGGCCCACAGATACGCAGTATTTT
TRBJ1-3 | NA | many | TRBV18 | CASSPPTRQRNTIYF | TGTGCCAGCTCACCACCGACCAGGCAGAGAAACACCATATATTTT
TRBJ2-5 | NA | many | TRBV7-9 | CASSLVQLPGQETQYF | TGTGCCAGCAGCTTAGTCCAACTGCCAGGCCAAGAGACCCAGTACTTC
TRBJ2-1 | TRBD2 | few | TRBV12-5 | CASTGLAGIRFF | TGTGCTAGTACCGGACTAGCGGGAATTCGGTTCTTC